These 4 T cell receptor beta chains were sequenced from one sample in a study of cytomegalovirus exposure and HLA in healthy donors. Primers for the PCR totalled 60 Vbeta and 13 Jbeta. Profiling relied on immunoSEQ multiplex PCR, and the TCRdb table lists in-frame clones only, not all of them. Of around 87,000 clones in the sample, around 85% are singletons; the top ten hold roughly 1.2%. Sequencing was performed on PBMCs. The receptors were gathered from a girl aged 2-9 years in good health and CMV-seropositive.

This clone was counted once. The J gene is TRBJ2-1, the V gene TRBV9, with 10 nucleotides matching TRBD2. CDR1 and CDR2 from the germline V gene are SGDLS and YYNGEE. The CDR3 sequence is 16 residues long. V gave up 4 bases and J gave up 2 bases; unmatched junction bases: 6. In nucleotides, the CDR3 is TGTGCCAGCAGCCTCCGGACTAGCGGACCCTACAATGAGCAGTTCTTC. Its protein product is CASSLRTSGPYNEQFF.

This clone appeared once. V and J are TRBV2 and TRBJ2-5, with 9 nucleotides matching TRBD2. The ends lost 4 bases at V and 2 bases at J; junction bases unmatched: 5. The CDR3 has 15 amino acids. Germline V gives CDR1 SNHLY, CDR2 FYNNEI. This CDR3 is CASSGGGRDQETQYF. The CDR3, as DNA: TGTGCCAGCAGTGGGGGCGGGAGGGATCAAGAGACCCAGTACTTC.

The chain carries TRBV7-8 and TRBJ1-2; tentatively, D is TRBD1 (6 bases). CDR3 size: 13 residues. CDR1 and CDR2 from the germline V gene are SGHVS and FQNEAQ. V gave up 6 bases and J gave up 8 bases, with 16 bases separating them. The CDR3 protein is CASSGTPTGGYTF. In nucleotides, the CDR3 is TGTGCCAGCAGTGGGACACCTACTGGGGGCTACACCTTC.

The chain has TRBV5-1 and TRBJ1-1; D remains unclear. V gave up 0 bases and J gave up 2 bases, with 8 bases separating them. The length of the CDR3 is 14 residues. Germline loops: CDR1 SGHRS, CDR2 YFSETQ. CDR3 DNA: TGCGCCAGCAGCTTGGTAGGCGGAAACACTGAAGCTTTCTTT. Protein sequence: CASSLVGGNTEAFF. The complete variable domain, with remaining parts taken from reference TRBV5-1 and TRBJ1-1, reads KAGVTQTPRYLIKTRGQQVTLSCSPISGHRSVSWYQQTPGQGLQFLFEYFSETQRNKGNFPGRFSGRQFSNSRSEMNVSTLELGDSALYLCASSLVGGNTEAFFGQGTRLTVV.